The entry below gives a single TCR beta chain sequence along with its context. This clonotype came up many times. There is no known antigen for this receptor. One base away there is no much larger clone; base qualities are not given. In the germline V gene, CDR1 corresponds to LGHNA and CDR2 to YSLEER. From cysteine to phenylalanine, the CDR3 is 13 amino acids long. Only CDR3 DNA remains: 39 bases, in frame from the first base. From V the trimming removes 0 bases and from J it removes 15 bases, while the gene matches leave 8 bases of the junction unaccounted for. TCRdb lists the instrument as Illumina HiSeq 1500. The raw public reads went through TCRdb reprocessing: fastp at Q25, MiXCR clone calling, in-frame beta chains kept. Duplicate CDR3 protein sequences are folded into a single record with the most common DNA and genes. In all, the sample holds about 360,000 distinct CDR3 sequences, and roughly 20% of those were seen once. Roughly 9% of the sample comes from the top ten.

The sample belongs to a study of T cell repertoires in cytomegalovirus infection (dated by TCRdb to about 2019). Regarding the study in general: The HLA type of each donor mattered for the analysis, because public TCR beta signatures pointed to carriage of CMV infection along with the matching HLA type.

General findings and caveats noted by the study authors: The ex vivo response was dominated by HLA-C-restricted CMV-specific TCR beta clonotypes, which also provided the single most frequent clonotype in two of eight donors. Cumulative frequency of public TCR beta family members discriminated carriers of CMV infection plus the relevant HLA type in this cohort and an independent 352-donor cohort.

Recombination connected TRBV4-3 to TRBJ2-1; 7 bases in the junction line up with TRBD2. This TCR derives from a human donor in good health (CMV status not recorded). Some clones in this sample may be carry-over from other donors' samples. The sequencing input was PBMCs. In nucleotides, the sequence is TGCGCCAGCAGCCAAGATCTTGGCGGGAGTATGTTCTTC. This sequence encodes CASSQDLGGSMFF.